Given below is one TCR beta chain in context. The sample belongs to a study of T cell changes during pregnancy in multiple sclerosis. Clones were read by immunoSEQ multiplex PCR, and TCRdb kept only the in-frame ones, dropping some. The sample holds about 92,000 clones, 94% seen once. V was clipped by 4 bases and J by 1 base; unmatched bases: 20. CDR1 and CDR2 (germline): SGHDT, YYEEEE. CDR3 length: 19 residues. The rearrangement links TRBV5-6 to TRBJ2-7; the match to TRBD1 covers 7 bases. The sample in question was peripheral blood, obtained in the third trimester of pregnancy. The sequence was collected from a female donor with multiple sclerosis, enrolled in a pregnancy study. Here the CDR3 DNA reads TGTGCCAGCAGCAAAACAACCGGGACAGATTTTACCCGTTCCTACGAGCAGTACTTC. Its protein is CASSKTTGTDFTRSYEQYF.